This TCR beta chain was obtained from a study of shared clonotypes between healthy human individuals. The germline V gene encodes CDR1 MGHDK and CDR2 SYGVNS. The V gene lost 2 bases and the J gene lost 13 bases, with 12 bases spanning the gap. The CDR3 is 12 residues long. Produced via immunoSEQ multiplex PCR; TCRdb's table is partial and in-frame only. The sample shows about 2.3 million clones, about nine tenths of them seen only once. The rearrangement links TRBV25-1 to TRBJ2-1; D uncertain. The sequenced sample consisted of naive CD4+ T cells from PBMCs. Subset noted: CD45RA+ positively selected. This receptor was obtained from a man younger than 35 in good health. Some clones in this sample may be carry-over from other donors' samples. CDR3 in DNA: TGTGCCAGCAGTGAAGGGCTCCGTTCACAGTTCTTC. Its protein is CASSEGLRSQFF.